This record concerns one T cell receptor beta chain sequence. The data originate from a study of blood T cell repertoires in COVID-19. At the level of the study: Researchers got acute and convalescent COVID-19 samples from the United States, Italy and Spain. Sources were T cells, B-cell-depleted T cells, or PBMCs; the material itself was cDNA or gDNA.

Methods used by the authors: Nucleated cell counts were estimated from reference gene primer amplification. TCRdb keeps only in-frame clones here, not all; method: immunoSEQ multiplex PCR. That table gives V, J and clone size, and the DNA gave D and trimming. The sample shows about 200,000 clones, about nine tenths of them seen only once. Germline V CDR1 and CDR2: SGHRS, YFSETQ. The CDR3 is made up of 16 amino acids. Trimming cost V 2 bases and J 4 bases; bases outside gene matches: 10. The chain joins TRBV5-1 to TRBJ1-1, with 8 bases fitting TRBD1. The sequenced sample consisted of peripheral blood. This receptor was taken from a man aged 25 to 40 who had recovered from COVID-19. Here the CDR3 reads CASSFGAGGVSTEAFF. DNA of the CDR3: TGCGCCAGCAGCTTTGGGGCAGGGGGCGTGAGCACTGAAGCTTTCTTT. The variable domain in full, with the rest retrieved from reference TRBV5-1 and TRBJ1-1, is KAGVTQTPRYLIKTRGQQVTLSCSPISGHRSVSWYQQTPGQGLQFLFEYFSETQRNKGNFPGRFSGRQFSNSRSEMNVSTLELGDSALYLCASSFGAGGVSTEAFFGQGTRLTVV.